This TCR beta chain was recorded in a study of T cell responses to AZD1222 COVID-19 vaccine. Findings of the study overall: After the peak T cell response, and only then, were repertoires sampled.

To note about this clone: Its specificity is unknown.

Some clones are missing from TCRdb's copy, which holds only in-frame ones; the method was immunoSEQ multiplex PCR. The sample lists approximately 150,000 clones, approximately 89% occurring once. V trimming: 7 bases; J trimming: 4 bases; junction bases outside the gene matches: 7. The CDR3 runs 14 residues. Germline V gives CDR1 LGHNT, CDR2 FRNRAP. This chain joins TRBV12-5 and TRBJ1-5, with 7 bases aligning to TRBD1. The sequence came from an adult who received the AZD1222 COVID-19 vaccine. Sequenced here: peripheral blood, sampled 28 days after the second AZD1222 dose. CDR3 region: CASALTGLNQPQHF. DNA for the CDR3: TGTGCTAGTGCACTGACAGGGCTAAATCAGCCCCAGCATTTT.